Listed below are T cell receptor beta chains from one sample, sequenced in a study of blood T cell repertoires in COVID-19. The table came from immunoSEQ multiplex PCR; TCRdb's copy has only in-frame clones and leaves some out. The profile covers roughly 220,000 clones, with around 84% appearing a single time and about 4.5% taken by the ten largest. Sequencing was carried out using PBMCs or T cells enriched from blood (not recorded which). These receptors were collected from a man younger than 45 with acute COVID-19. The CDR3 runs from the conserved cysteine through the conserved F or W. A D gene is named only where the DNA matches it firmly. Rows give clone size only sometimes, using once, few, many, or a class for an expanded clone.

V	J	size	D	CDR3	DNA
TRBV18	TRBJ1-2	NA	TRBD1	CASSPQPGQGYGYTF	TGTGCCAGCTCACCACAGCCTGGACAGGGCTATGGCTACACCTTC
TRBV10-1	TRBJ1-1	NA	NA	CASTPGGITEAFF	TGCGCCAGCACCCCGGGGGGGATCACTGAAGCTTTCTTT
TRBV6-4	TRBJ2-1	NA	NA	CASSDSAGLPSNEQFF	TGTGCCAGCAGTGACTCCGCGGGCCTCCCATCCAATGAGCAGTTCTTC
TRBV9	TRBJ1-4	NA	TRBD1	CASSVGTGINEKLFF	TGTGCCAGCAGCGTAGGGACAGGGATTAATGAAAAACTGTTTTTT
TRBV28	TRBJ1-2	NA	NA	CASVGAFYGYTF	TGTGCCAGCGTGGGGGCGTTCTATGGCTACACCTTC
TRBV11-1	TRBJ1-2	NA	NA	CASSLGHSVNYGYTF	TGTGCCAGCAGCTTGGGCCACTCCGTTAACTATGGCTACACCTTC
TRBV5-4	TRBJ2-2	NA	NA	CASSLDRTGELFF	TGTGCCAGCAGCTTGGATCGCACCGGGGAGCTGTTTTTT
TRBV4-2	TRBJ2-1	NA	NA	CASSQEGLLNEQFF	TGTGCCAGCAGCCAAGAGGGACTCCTAAATGAGCAGTTCTTC
TRBV6-5	TRBJ1-1	NA	NA	CASSYPGLPEAFF	TGTGCCAGCAGTTACCCAGGACTGCCTGAAGCTTTCTTT
TRBV21-1	TRBJ2-7	NA	NA	CASSKALGVDSSYEQYF	TGTGCCAGCAGCAAAGCGCTTGGGGTGGACAGCTCCTACGAGCAGTACTTC
TRBV7-6	TRBJ2-5	NA	TRBD1	CASRTGRETQYF	TGTGCCAGCAGGACAGGGCGGGAGACCCAGTACTTC
TRBV6-4	TRBJ2-3	few	NA	CASSDGSSGTADTQYF	TGTGCCAGCAGTGATGGATCGAGCGGCACAGCAGATACGCAGTATTTT
TRBV11-3	TRBJ2-5	NA	TRBD2	CASSRGGPQETQYF	TGTGCCAGCAGCCGGGGGGGTCCTCAAGAGACCCAGTACTTC
TRBV9	TRBJ2-2	NA	TRBD2	CASSVGPSGGSYTGELFF	TGTGCCAGCAGCGTAGGCCCTAGCGGGGGGTCCTACACCGGGGAGCTGTTTTTT
TRBV19	TRBJ1-1	NA	TRBD1	CASSSRQGAMNTEAFF	TGTGCCAGTAGTAGTCGGCAGGGGGCAATGAACACTGAAGCTTTCTTT
TRBV2	TRBJ1-2	NA	NA	CASSELAFNYGYTF	TGTGCCAGCAGTGAATTGGCATTTAACTATGGCTACACCTTC
TRBV6-1	TRBJ2-7	NA	TRBD1	CASSESGGYDEQYF	TGTGCCAGCAGTGAATCAGGGGGCTACGACGAGCAGTACTTC
TRBV6-5	TRBJ2-7	NA	NA	CASSSRGSYEQYF	TGTGCCAGCAGCTCCAGGGGATCCTACGAGCAGTACTTC
TRBV19	TRBJ2-7	NA	TRBD1	CATRWDRRSEQYF	TGTGCCACCCGATGGGACAGGCGATCCGAGCAGTACTTC
TRBV7-3	TRBJ1-1	NA	TRBD1	CASSLTRDRGTEAFF	TGTGCCAGCAGCTTAACGCGGGACAGGGGCACTGAAGCTTTCTTT
TRBV7-3	TRBJ2-1	NA	TRBD1	CASSSPRGDRGNEQFF	TGTGCCAGCAGCTCCCCAAGAGGTGACAGGGGCAATGAGCAGTTCTTC
TRBV2	TRBJ1-1	once	NA	CAIPSENGEAFF	TGTGCCATCCCGAGTGAGAACGGTGAAGCTTTCTTT
TRBV19	TRBJ1-1	once	NA	CASNFAGMNTEAFF	TGTGCCAGTAATTTCGCGGGGATGAACACTGAAGCTTTCTTT
TRBV6-1	TRBJ2-7	few	TRBD2	CASSEGLAGGISYEQYF	TGTGCCAGCAGTGAAGGTCTAGCGGGGGGGATCTCCTACGAGCAGTACTTC
TRBV11-1	TRBJ1-2	NA	TRBD1	CASSQGTGRGNYGYTF	TGTGCCAGCAGCCAAGGGACAGGAAGGGGAAACTATGGCTACACCTTC
TRBV6-5	TRBJ1-3	once	NA	CASRTEYSGNTIYF	TGTGCCAGCAGAACGGAGTACTCTGGAAACACCATATATTTT
TRBV6-6	TRBJ2-5	NA	TRBD2	CASGTNQETQYF	TGTGCCAGCGGGACTAACCAAGAGACCCAGTACTTC
TRBV4-1	TRBJ1-6	NA	TRBD1	CASSHPRGNNSPLHF	TGCGCCAGCAGTCATCCCAGGGGGAATAATTCACCCCTCCACTTT
TRBV4-1	TRBJ1-4	NA	NA	CASSQGQDGPEKLFF	TGCGCCAGCAGCCAAGGACAGGATGGACCTGAAAAACTGTTTTTT
TRBV10-2	TRBJ1-2	NA	NA	CASGEGYGYTF	TGCGCCAGCGGGGAGGGGTACGGCTACACCTTC
TRBV25-1	TRBJ2-1	once	TRBD2	CASSEYGGGNEQFF	TGTGCCAGCAGTGAATATGGCGGGGGGAATGAGCAGTTCTTC
TRBV19	TRBJ1-6	NA	TRBD1	CASSTVQGSSYNSPLHF	TGTGCCAGTAGTACAGTACAGGGGAGCTCCTATAATTCACCCCTCCACTTT
TRBV27	TRBJ1-6	many	NA	CASSSSPSYNSPLHF	TGTGCCAGCAGTTCTAGTCCTTCCTATAATTCACCCCTCCACTTT
TRBV4-2	TRBJ1-1	NA	NA	CASSQAGPGNTEAFF	TGTGCCAGCAGCCAAGCCGGTCCGGGGAACACTGAAGCTTTCTTT
TRBV9	TRBJ2-3	few	TRBD2	CASSERGTSDYTQYF	TGTGCCAGCAGCGAGCGGGGGACTAGCGACTATACGCAGTATTTT
TRBV19	TRBJ2-3	NA	NA	CASTQTDTDTQYF	TGTGCCAGCACGCAGACAGACACAGATACGCAGTATTTT
TRBV5-1	TRBJ1-1	NA	NA	CASSTGQNLQNTEAFF	TGCGCCAGCAGCACCGGACAGAACTTACAAAACACTGAAGCTTTCTTT
TRBV28	TRBJ1-5	few	TRBD1	CASSSPGQGVGQPQHF	TGTGCCAGCAGTTCCCCGGGACAGGGGGTCGGTCAGCCCCAGCATTTT
TRBV7-2	TRBJ1-1	NA	NA	CASWVGQGLETEAFF	TGTGCCAGCTGGGTGGGGCAGGGTCTCGAGACTGAAGCTTTCTTT
TRBV9	TRBJ1-1	NA	NA	CASSGSIANTEAFF	TGTGCCAGCAGCGGCAGCATAGCAAACACTGAAGCTTTCTTT